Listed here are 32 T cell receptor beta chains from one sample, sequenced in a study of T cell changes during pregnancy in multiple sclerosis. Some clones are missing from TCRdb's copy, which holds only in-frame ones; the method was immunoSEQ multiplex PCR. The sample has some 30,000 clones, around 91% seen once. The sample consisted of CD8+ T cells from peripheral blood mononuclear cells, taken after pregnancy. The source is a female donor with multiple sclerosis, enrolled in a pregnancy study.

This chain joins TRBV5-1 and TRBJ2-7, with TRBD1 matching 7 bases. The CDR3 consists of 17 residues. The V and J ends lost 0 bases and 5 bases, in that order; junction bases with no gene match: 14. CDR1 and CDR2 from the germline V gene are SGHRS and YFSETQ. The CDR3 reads CASSLVGFHRGRNEQYF. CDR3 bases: TGCGCCAGCAGCTTGGTAGGGTTTCACAGGGGTCGGAACGAGCAGTACTTC.

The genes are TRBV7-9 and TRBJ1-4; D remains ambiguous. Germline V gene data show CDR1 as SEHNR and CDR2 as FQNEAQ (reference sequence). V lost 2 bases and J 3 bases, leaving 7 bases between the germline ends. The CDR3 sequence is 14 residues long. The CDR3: CASSLIGANEKLFF. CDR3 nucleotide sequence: TGTGCCAGCAGCTTAATCGGGGCTAATGAAAAACTGTTTTTT.

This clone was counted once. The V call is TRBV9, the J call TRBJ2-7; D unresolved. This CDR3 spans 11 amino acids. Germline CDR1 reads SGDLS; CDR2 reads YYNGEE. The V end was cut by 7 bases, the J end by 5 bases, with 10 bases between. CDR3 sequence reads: CASLTLDEQYF. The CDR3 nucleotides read TGTGCCAGCCTCACTCTCGACGAGCAGTACTTC. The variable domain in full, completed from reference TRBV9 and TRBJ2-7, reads DSGVTQTPKHLITATGQRVTLRCSPRSGDLSVYWYQQSLDQGLQFLIQYYNGEERAKGNILERFSAQQFPDLHSELNLSSLELGDSALYFCASLTLDEQYFGPGTRLTVT.

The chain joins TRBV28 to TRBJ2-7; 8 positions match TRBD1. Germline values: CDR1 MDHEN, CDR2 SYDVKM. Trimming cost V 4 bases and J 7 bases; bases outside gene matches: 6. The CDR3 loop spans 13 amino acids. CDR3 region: CASSSAGTGEQYF. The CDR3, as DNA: TGTGCCAGCAGTTCGGCCGGGACAGGTGAGCAGTACTTC.

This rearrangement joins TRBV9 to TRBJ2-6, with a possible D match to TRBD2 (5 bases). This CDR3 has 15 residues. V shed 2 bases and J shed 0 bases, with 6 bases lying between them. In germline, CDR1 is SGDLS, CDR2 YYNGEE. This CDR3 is CASSVRDSGANVLTF. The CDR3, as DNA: TGTGCCAGCAGCGTTCGGGACTCTGGGGCCAACGTCCTGACTTTC.

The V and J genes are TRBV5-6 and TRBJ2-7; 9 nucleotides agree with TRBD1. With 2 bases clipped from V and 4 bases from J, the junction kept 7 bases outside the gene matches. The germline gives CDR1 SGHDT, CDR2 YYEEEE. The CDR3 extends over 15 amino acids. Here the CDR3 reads CASSFAPTGGYEQYF. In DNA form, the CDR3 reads TGTGCCAGCAGCTTCGCTCCGACAGGGGGTTACGAGCAGTACTTC.

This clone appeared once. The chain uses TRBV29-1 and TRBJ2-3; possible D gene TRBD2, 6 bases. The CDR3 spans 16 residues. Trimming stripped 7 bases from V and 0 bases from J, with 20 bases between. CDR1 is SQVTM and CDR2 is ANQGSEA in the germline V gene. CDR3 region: CSGRQLAETSTDTQYF. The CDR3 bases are TGCAGCGGCAGACAACTAGCTGAAACTAGCACAGATACGCAGTATTTT.

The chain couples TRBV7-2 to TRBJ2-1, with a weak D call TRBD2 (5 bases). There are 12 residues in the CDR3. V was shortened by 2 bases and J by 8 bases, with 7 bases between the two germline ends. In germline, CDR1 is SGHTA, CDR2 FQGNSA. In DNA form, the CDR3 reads TGTGCCAGCAGCTTAAACGGGGATGAGCAGTTCTTC. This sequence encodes CASSLNGDEQFF.

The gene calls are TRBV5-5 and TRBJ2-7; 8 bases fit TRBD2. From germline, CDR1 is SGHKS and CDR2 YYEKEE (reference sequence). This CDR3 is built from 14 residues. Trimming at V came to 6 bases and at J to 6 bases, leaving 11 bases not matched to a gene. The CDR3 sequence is CASTPGGLAGEQYF. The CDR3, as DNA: TGTGCCAGCACCCCGGGAGGACTAGCTGGCGAGCAGTACTTC.

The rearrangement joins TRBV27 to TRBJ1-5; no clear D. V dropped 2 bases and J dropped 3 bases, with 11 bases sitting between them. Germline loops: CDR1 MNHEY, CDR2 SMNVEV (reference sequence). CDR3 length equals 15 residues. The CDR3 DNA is TGTGCCAGCAGTTTAAACGGAGCCCTCAATCAGCCCCAGCATTTT. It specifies CASSLNGALNQPQHF.

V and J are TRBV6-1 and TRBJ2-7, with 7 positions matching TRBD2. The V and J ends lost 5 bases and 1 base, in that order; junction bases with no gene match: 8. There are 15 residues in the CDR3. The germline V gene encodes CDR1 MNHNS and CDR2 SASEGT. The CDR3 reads CASSPGLAESYEQYF. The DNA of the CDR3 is TGTGCCAGCAGTCCGGGGCTAGCGGAATCCTACGAGCAGTACTTC.

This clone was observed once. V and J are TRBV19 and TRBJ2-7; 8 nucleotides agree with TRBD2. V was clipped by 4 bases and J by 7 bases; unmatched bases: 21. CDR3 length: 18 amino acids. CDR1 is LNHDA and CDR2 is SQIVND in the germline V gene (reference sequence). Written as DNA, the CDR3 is TGTGCCAGTAGTAGTCAGTCGTTGGAGCGAGCGGGAGACGGAGAGCAGTACTTC. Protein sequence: CASSSQSLERAGDGEQYF.

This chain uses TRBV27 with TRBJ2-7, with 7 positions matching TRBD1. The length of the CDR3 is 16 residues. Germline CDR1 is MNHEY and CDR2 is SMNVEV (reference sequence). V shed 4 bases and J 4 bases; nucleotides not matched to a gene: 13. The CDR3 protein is CASSSFSGTVGYEQYF. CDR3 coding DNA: TGTGCCAGCAGTTCATTCTCCGGGACAGTTGGGTACGAGCAGTACTTC.

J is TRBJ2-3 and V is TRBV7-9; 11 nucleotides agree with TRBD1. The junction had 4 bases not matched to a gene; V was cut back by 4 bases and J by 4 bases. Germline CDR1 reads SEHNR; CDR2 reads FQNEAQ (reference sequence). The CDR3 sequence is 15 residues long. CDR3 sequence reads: CASSSGQGDADTQYF. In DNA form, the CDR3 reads TGTGCCAGCAGCTCGGGACAGGGGGACGCAGATACGCAGTATTTT. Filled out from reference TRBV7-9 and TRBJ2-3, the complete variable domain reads DTGVSQNPRHKITKRGQNVTFRCDPISEHNRLYWYRQTLGQGPEFLTYFQNEAQLEKSRLLSDRFSAERPKGSFSTLEIQRTEQGDSAMYLCASSSGQGDADTQYFGPGTRLTVL.

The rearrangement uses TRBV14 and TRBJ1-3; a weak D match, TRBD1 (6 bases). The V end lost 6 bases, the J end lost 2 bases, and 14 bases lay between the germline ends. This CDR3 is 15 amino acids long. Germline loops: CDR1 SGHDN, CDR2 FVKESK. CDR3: CASSRRGGAGNTIYF. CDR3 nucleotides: TGTGCCAGCAGTCGAAGGGGGGGTGCTGGAAACACCATATATTTT.

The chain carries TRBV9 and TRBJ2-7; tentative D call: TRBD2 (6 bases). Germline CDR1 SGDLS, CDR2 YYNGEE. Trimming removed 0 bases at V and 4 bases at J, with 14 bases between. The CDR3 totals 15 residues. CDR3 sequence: CASSVGDGGLYEQYF. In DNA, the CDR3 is TGTGCCAGCAGCGTAGGGGACGGGGGACTTTACGAGCAGTACTTC.

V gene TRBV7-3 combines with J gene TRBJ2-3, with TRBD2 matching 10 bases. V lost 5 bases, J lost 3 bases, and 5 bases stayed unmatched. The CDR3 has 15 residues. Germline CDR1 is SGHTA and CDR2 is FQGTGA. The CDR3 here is CASSLPTSGTDTQYF. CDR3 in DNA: TGTGCCAGCAGCCTACCGACTAGCGGGACAGATACGCAGTATTTT.

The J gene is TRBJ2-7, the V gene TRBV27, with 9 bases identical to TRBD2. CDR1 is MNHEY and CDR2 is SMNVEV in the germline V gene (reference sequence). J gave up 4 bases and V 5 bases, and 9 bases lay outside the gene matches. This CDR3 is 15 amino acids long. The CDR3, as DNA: TGTGCCAGCAGTCAAGAGGGACTAGCACCGTACGAGCAGTACTTC. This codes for CASSQEGLAPYEQYF.

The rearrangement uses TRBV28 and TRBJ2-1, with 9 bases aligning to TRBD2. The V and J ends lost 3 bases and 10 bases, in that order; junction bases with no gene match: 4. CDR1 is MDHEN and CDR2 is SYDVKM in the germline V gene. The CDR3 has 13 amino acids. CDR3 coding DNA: TGTGCCAGCAGTTTGGAGCGGGAGGCGGAGCAGTTCTTC. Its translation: CASSLEREAEQFF.

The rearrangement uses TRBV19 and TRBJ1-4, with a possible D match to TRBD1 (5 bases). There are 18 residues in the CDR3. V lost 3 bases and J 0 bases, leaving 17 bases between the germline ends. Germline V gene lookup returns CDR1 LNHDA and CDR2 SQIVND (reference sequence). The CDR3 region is CASSMAGLRLSTNEKLFF. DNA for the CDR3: TGTGCCAGTAGTATGGCAGGGCTACGTCTATCAACTAATGAAAAACTGTTTTTT. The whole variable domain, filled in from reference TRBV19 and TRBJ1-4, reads DGGITQSPKYLFRKEGQNVTLSCEQNLNHDAMYWYRQDPGQGLRLIYYSQIVNDFQKGDIAEGYSVSREKKESFPLTVTSAQKNPTAFYLCASSMAGLRLSTNEKLFFGSGTQLSVL.

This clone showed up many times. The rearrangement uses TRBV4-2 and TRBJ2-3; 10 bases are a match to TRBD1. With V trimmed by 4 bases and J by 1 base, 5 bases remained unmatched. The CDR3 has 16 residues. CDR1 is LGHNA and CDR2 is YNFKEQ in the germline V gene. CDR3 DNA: TGTGCCAGCAGCCCTGGACAGGGGGAGGGCACAGATACGCAGTATTTT. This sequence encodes CASSPGQGEGTDTQYF.

CDR3 protein: CASSQDQGPDTEAFF. CDR3 DNA: TGCGCCAGCAGCCAAGATCAGGGGCCGGACACTGAAGCTTTCTTT. The genes are TRBV4-1 and TRBJ1-1; tentative D call: TRBD1 (6 bases). V lost 0 bases and J lost 3, with 11 bases in between. CDR3 length: 15 residues. Germline V gene lookup returns CDR1 MGHRA and CDR2 YSYEKL.

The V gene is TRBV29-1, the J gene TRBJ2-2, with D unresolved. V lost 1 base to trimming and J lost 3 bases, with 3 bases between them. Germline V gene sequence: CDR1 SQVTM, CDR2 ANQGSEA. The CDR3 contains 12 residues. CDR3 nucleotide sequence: TGCAGCGTTGAAGCGGACACCGGGGAGCTGTTTTTT. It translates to CSVEADTGELFF.

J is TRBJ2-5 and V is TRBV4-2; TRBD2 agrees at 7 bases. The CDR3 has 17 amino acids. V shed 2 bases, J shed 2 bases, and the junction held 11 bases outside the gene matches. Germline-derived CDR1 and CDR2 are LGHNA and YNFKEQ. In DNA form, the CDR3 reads TGTGCCAGCAGCCAAATAGAGAGTGGGAGGGCTCAAGAGACCCAGTACTTC. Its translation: CASSQIESGRAQETQYF.

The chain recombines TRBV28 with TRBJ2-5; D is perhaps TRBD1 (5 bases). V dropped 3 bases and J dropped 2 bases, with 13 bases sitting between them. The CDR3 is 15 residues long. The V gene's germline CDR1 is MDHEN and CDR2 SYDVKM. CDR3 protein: CASSLETDLQETQYF. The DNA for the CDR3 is TGTGCCAGCAGTTTGGAGACAGATTTACAAGAGACCCAGTACTTC.

The CDR3 nucleotides read TGTGCCAGCAGTGAAGGTCCGTGGACAGGGGAAAACTATGGCTACACCTTC. Translation: CASSEGPWTGENYGYTF. The chain employs TRBV6-1 and TRBJ1-2; TRBD1 matches 9 bases. The germline gives CDR1 MNHNS, CDR2 SASEGT. The CDR3 consists of 17 residues. The junction had 8 bases not matched to a gene; V was cut back by 1 base and J by 2 bases.

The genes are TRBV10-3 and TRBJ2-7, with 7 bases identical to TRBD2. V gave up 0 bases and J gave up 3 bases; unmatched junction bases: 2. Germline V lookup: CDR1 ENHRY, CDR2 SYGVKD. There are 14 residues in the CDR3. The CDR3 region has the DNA TGTGCCATCAGTGAGTCCGGCGGGAGCTACGAGCAGTACTTC. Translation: CAISESGGSYEQYF.

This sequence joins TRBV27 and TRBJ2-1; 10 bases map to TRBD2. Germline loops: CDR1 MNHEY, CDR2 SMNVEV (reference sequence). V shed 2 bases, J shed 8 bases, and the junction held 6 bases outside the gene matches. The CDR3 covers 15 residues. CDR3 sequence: CASSLGLAGVDEQFF. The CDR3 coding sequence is TGTGCCAGCAGTTTAGGTCTAGCGGGAGTCGATGAGCAGTTCTTC.

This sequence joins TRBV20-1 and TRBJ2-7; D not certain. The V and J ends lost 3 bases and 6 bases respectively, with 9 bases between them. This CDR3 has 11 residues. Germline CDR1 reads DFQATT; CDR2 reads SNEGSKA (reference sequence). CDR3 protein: CSASVNSEQYF. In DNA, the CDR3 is TGCAGTGCTAGCGTGAACAGCGAGCAGTACTTC.

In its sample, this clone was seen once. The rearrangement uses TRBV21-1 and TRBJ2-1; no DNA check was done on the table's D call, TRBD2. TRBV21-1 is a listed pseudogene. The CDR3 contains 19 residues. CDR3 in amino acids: CASSKPGNDIREPVDEQFF. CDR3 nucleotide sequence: TGTGCCAGCAGCAAACCGGGCAACGACATCCGGGAACCGGTCGATGAGCAGTTCTTC.

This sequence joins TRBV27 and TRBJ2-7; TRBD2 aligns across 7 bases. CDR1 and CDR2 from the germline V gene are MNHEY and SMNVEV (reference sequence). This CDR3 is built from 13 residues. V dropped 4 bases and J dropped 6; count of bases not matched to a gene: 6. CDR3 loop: CASSSLGGSEQYF. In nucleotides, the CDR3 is TGTGCCAGCAGTTCCCTCGGGGGGTCCGAGCAGTACTTC.

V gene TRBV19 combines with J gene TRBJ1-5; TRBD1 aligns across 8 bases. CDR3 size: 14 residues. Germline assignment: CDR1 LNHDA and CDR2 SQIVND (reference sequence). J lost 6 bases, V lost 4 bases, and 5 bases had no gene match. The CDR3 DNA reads TGTGCCAGTAGTACGCAGGGGGCTCTTCAGCCCCAGCATTTT. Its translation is CASSTQGALQPQHF. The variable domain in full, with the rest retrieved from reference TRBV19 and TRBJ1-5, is DGGITQSPKYLFRKEGQNVTLSCEQNLNHDAMYWYRQDPGQGLRLIYYSQIVNDFQKGDIAEGYSVSREKKESFPLTVTSAQKNPTAFYLCASSTQGALQPQHFGDGTRLSIL.